The 30 T cell receptor beta chains reported below all come from one sample, sequenced in a study of T cells in tuberculosis. Repertoires were generated with immunoSEQ multiplex PCR, while TCRdb's copy carries only in-frame clones and drops some. The table lists about 33,000 clones, 87% of them singletons, with 5% to 6.5% in the top ten. Time point meaning: new active TB diagnosis, blood taken before or within 7 days of starting treatment. The sequenced sample was PBMCs, obtained at tuberculosis diagnosis. Receptors originate from an adult with tuberculosis.

The CDR3 region has the DNA TGCAGCGTTGAAGGACACTTTTCCACAGATACGCAGTATTTT. Protein sequence: CSVEGHFSTDTQYF. The chain combines TRBV29-1 with TRBJ2-3, with unresolved D. There are 14 residues in the CDR3. Trimming cost V 1 base and J 2 bases, with 10 bases left between them. Germline CDR1 reads SQVTM; CDR2 reads ANQGSEA.

The CDR3 DNA reads TGTGCCACCAGCAGAGATAGGCGGAATAATTCACCCCTCCACTTT. Amino acids: CATSRDRRNNSPLHF. The J gene is TRBJ1-6, the V gene TRBV15; D gene uncertain. CDR1 LNHNV and CDR2 YYDKDF come from the germline V gene (reference sequence). The CDR3 is 15 residues long. V shed 0 bases and J shed 5 bases, with 8 bases lying between them.

This sequence joins TRBV2 and TRBJ1-6; a weak D match, TRBD1 (5 bases). Germline loops: CDR1 SNHLY, CDR2 FYNNEI. V was clipped by 8 bases and J by 10 bases, with 21 bases between them. This CDR3 contains 15 residues. The DNA for the CDR3 is TGTGCCAGCCGCCTACAGGCGGGCCGGGGGTCACCCCTCCACTTT. This codes for CASRLQAGRGSPLHF.

The chain joins TRBV27 to TRBJ2-7, with D possibly matching TRBD2 (6 bases). The CDR3 extends over 16 amino acids. V shed 5 bases and J shed 7 bases, with 24 bases lying between them. The germline gives CDR1 MNHEY, CDR2 SMNVEV (reference sequence). The CDR3 loop reads CASSPGIAEMAGEQYF. In nucleotides, the CDR3 is TGTGCCAGCAGTCCGGGAATAGCGGAGATGGCGGGTGAGCAGTACTTC.

V gene TRBV4-1 combines with J gene TRBJ2-3; TRBD2 matches 10 bases. With V trimmed by 0 bases and J by 2 bases, 14 bases remained unmatched. The germline gives CDR1 MGHRA, CDR2 YSYEKL. The length of the CDR3 is 20 residues. The CDR3 DNA is TGCGCCAGCAGCCAAGACCCCGCTAGCGGGAGTACCAAGGCCACAGATACGCAGTATTTT. Translation gives CASSQDPASGSTKATDTQYF.

In its sample, this clone was seen a few times. J is TRBJ2-2 and V is TRBV4-3; TRBD1 matches 7 bases. CDR1 and CDR2 from the germline V gene are LGHNA and YSLEER. CDR3 size: 15 residues. V dropped 1 base and J dropped 1; count of bases not matched to a gene: 0. The CDR3 reads CASSQGQGNTGELFF. CDR3 nucleotide sequence: TGCGCCAGCAGCCAAGGACAGGGGAACACCGGGGAGCTGTTTTTT.

The rearrangement uses TRBV5-6 and TRBJ2-3; 11 positions match TRBD2. The CDR3 loop spans 15 amino acids. J gave up 4 bases and V 3 bases, and 4 bases lay outside the gene matches. Germline V gene sequence: CDR1 SGHDT, CDR2 YYEEEE. The CDR3 bases are TGTGCCAGCAGCTCACTAGCGGGAGTAGCAGATACGCAGTATTTT. It translates to CASSSLAGVADTQYF.

This clone was picked up one time. The chain combines TRBV4-1 with TRBJ2-5; 11 bases align to TRBD1. The length of the CDR3 is 15 residues. V lost 0 bases to trimming and J lost 5 bases; unmatched junction nucleotides: 2. Germline V gene data show CDR1 as MGHRA and CDR2 as YSYEKL. In nucleotides, the CDR3 is TGCGCCAGCAGCCAAGAGGGGACAGGGGGGGAGACCCAGTACTTC. Its translation: CASSQEGTGGETQYF.

This chain uses TRBV12-5 with TRBJ2-7; TRBD2 agrees at 9 bases. J was trimmed by 4 bases and V by 0 bases; bases with no gene match: 7. The CDR3 is made up of 16 amino acids. CDR1 LGHNT and CDR2 FRNRAP come from the germline V gene. The CDR3 sequence: CASGLVLSGRSYEQYF. The CDR3, as DNA: TGTGCTAGTGGTTTGGTACTAAGCGGGAGGTCTTACGAGCAGTACTTC.

The count of this clone is one. V is TRBV4-3 and J is TRBJ2-3, with 8 positions matching TRBD2. CDR1 LGHNA and CDR2 YSLEER come from the germline V gene. V shed 0 bases and J 0 bases; nucleotides not matched to a gene: 5. The CDR3 sequence is 17 residues long. The CDR3 loop is CASSQDKGTRSTDTQYF. The CDR3 DNA is TGCGCCAGCAGCCAAGATAAAGGGACTAGAAGCACAGATACGCAGTATTTT.

This clone was observed a single time. The V gene is TRBV19, the J gene TRBJ1-5; 7 bases are a match to TRBD1. There are 15 residues in the CDR3. Germline CDR1 reads LNHDA; CDR2 reads SQIVND (reference sequence). Losses at the gene ends were 2 bases for V and 6 bases for J; bases not matched to a gene: 7. The CDR3 sequence is CASSIKGASSQPQHF. CDR3 nucleotide sequence: TGTGCCAGTAGTATAAAGGGGGCCAGTAGTCAGCCCCAGCATTTT.

The rearrangement joins TRBV19 to TRBJ1-6; TRBD1 agrees at 10 bases. Germline CDR1 is LNHDA and CDR2 is SQIVND (reference sequence). CDR3 length: 14 residues. The V and J ends lost 5 bases and 7 bases, in that order; junction bases with no gene match: 2. CDR3 sequence reads: CASSPGQGNSPLHF. CDR3 DNA: TGTGCCAGTAGTCCGGGACAGGGGAATTCACCCCTCCACTTT.

The chain links TRBV28 to TRBJ2-1; D is undetermined. The CDR3 extends over 12 amino acids. Germline assignment: CDR1 MDHEN and CDR2 SYDVKM. Trimming removed 6 bases from V and 3 bases from J, with 6 bases in between. The CDR3, as DNA: TGTGCCAGCAGCCCTAACTACAATGAGCAGTTCTTC. It translates to CASSPNYNEQFF. Using reference TRBV28 and TRBJ2-1 for the parts outside the CDR3, the full variable domain is DVKVTQSSRYLVKRTGEKVFLECVQDMDHENMFWYRQDPGLGLRLIYFSYDVKMKEKGDIPEGYSVSREKKERFSLILESASTNQTSMYLCASSPNYNEQFFGPGTRLTVL.

The CDR3 region is CASSADRDGYTF. CDR3 in DNA: TGTGCCAGCAGTGCGGACAGGGATGGCTACACCTTC. This sequence joins TRBV6-5 and TRBJ1-2; 8 bases are shared with TRBD1. This CDR3 is built from 12 residues. V dropped 5 bases and J dropped 6; count of bases not matched to a gene: 2. Germline CDR1 reads MNHEY; CDR2 reads SVGAGI.

The rearrangement joins TRBV5-1 to TRBJ2-7, with D perhaps matching TRBD2 (6 bases). V shed 3 bases and J shed 3 bases, with 13 bases lying between them. The CDR3 runs to 14 residues. The germline V gene encodes CDR1 SGHRS and CDR2 YFSETQ. CDR3 in amino acids: CASSSAGGNYEQYF. CDR3 nucleotide sequence: TGCGCCAGCAGCTCGGCCGGGGGAAACTACGAGCAGTACTTC. Based on the CDR3 plus reference TRBV5-1 and TRBJ2-7, the full variable domain is KAGVTQTPRYLIKTRGQQVTLSCSPISGHRSVSWYQQTPGQGLQFLFEYFSETQRNKGNFPGRFSGRQFSNSRSEMNVSTLELGDSALYLCASSSAGGNYEQYFGPGTRLTVT.

This chain connects TRBV4-1 to TRBJ2-3; 8 nucleotides agree with TRBD2. The CDR3 runs 16 residues. CDR1 and CDR2 from the germline V gene are MGHRA and YSYEKL. V was clipped by 4 bases and J by 6 bases; unmatched bases: 12. The CDR3 DNA reads TGCGCCAGCAGCCGAAAGGGAGCGGGAGCAGCGGATACGCAGTATTTT. It encodes CASSRKGAGAADTQYF.

In its sample, this clone was seen once. The chain couples TRBV6-5 to TRBJ1-2; unclear D gene. CDR1 and CDR2 from the germline V gene are MNHEY and SVGAGI. The V gene lost 7 bases and the J gene lost 4 bases, with 19 bases spanning the gap. The CDR3 runs to 15 residues. CDR3: CASMPRPGMGYGYTF. In DNA form, the CDR3 reads TGTGCCAGCATGCCCCGTCCGGGGATGGGCTATGGCTACACCTTC.

J is TRBJ2-1 and V is TRBV7-8; D may be TRBD1 (5 bases). V was trimmed by 6 bases and J by 4 bases, leaving 10 bases between them. This CDR3 comprises 13 residues. Germline V gene data show CDR1 as SGHVS and CDR2 as FQNEAQ. In nucleotides, the CDR3 is TGTGCCAGCAGTCAACAGGTATACAATGAGCAGTTCTTC. Its protein is CASSQQVYNEQFF.

J is TRBJ1-5 and V is TRBV28, with D perhaps TRBD1 (5 bases). Germline V CDR1 and CDR2: MDHEN, SYDVKM. V gave up 3 bases and J gave up 11 bases, with 14 bases separating them. This CDR3 is built from 13 residues. This CDR3 reads CASSLTDLRTQHF. In nucleotides, the CDR3 is TGTGCCAGCAGTTTGACAGACCTGCGGACCCAGCATTTT.

The chain uses TRBV7-2 and TRBJ2-7; D remains unclear. Germline loops: CDR1 SGHTA, CDR2 FQGNSA. The CDR3 runs 15 residues. Trimming removed 1 base from V and 3 bases from J, with 13 bases in between. This CDR3 reads CASSLVVGINYEQYF. The DNA of the CDR3 is TGTGCCAGCAGCTTAGTGGTGGGCATTAACTACGAGCAGTACTTC.

The chain carries TRBV7-2 and TRBJ2-1; 9 nucleotides agree with TRBD2. From germline, CDR1 is SGHTA and CDR2 FQGNSA. This CDR3 is built from 16 residues. V lost 4 bases and J lost 8; bases outside the gene matches: 12. CDR3 region: CASSSRGSGSMYEQFF. CDR3 in DNA: TGTGCCAGCAGCTCCCGGGGTAGCGGGAGTATGTATGAGCAGTTCTTC.

The rearrangement uses TRBV6-5 and TRBJ1-2, with 8 bases matching TRBD1. Per the germline V gene, CDR1 is MNHEY and CDR2 is SVGAGI. J gave up 7 bases and V 5 bases, and 9 bases lay outside the gene matches. CDR3 length equals 14 residues. The CDR3 region is CASSRSQGDRGYTF. Written as DNA, the CDR3 is TGTGCCAGCAGTCGATCACAGGGGGACCGTGGCTACACCTTC.

The gene calls are TRBV6-1 and TRBJ2-1, with 11 bases lining up with TRBD2. Germline lookup yields CDR1 MNHNS and CDR2 SASEGT. V shed 6 bases and J 5 bases; nucleotides not matched to a gene: 3. The CDR3 covers 14 residues. The CDR3 sequence: CASRVAGGHNEQFF. The CDR3 region has the DNA TGTGCCAGCAGAGTAGCGGGAGGGCACAATGAGCAGTTCTTC.

The chain recombines TRBV5-6 with TRBJ2-1, with 12 bases lining up with TRBD2. Germline CDR1 and CDR2: SGHDT and YYEEEE. The CDR3 runs 14 residues. The junction had 3 bases not matched to a gene; V was cut back by 4 bases and J by 7 bases. CDR3 loop: CASSASGGANEQFF. The CDR3 DNA follows: TGTGCCAGCAGCGCTAGCGGGGGGGCGAATGAGCAGTTCTTC.

This sequence joins TRBV5-5 and TRBJ1-2, with D possibly matching TRBD1 (6 bases). Trimming took off 1 base at V and 8 bases at J, with 12 bases between the two ends. This CDR3 region has 13 residues. Germline values: CDR1 SGHKS, CDR2 YYEKEE (reference sequence). In DNA, the CDR3 is TGTGCCAGCAGCTTGCCAGGGGCCAAAGGCTACACCTTC. Residues: CASSLPGAKGYTF.

V usage is TRBV11-2 and J usage is TRBJ2-3; TRBD2 agrees at 11 bases. The CDR3 spans 17 residues. After removal of 4 bases from V and 2 bases from J, the junction contained 8 bases not matched to a gene. Germline V gives CDR1 SGHAT, CDR2 FQNNGV. The CDR3: CASSSGLAGGYTDTQYF. CDR3 nucleotides: TGTGCCAGCAGCTCTGGACTAGCGGGTGGTTACACAGATACGCAGTATTTT.

The chain carries TRBV9 and TRBJ1-2; D remains unclear. V lost 0 bases and J 0 bases, leaving 9 bases between the germline ends. Germline values: CDR1 SGDLS, CDR2 YYNGEE. The CDR3 sequence is 15 residues long. This CDR3 reads CASSVGGQANYGYTF. The CDR3 nucleotides read TGTGCCAGCAGCGTAGGAGGCCAAGCTAACTATGGCTACACCTTC.

V is TRBV5-5 and J is TRBJ1-2, with 7 bases matching TRBD1. Trimming at V came to 4 bases and at J to 2 bases, leaving 14 bases not matched to a gene. The CDR3 runs 17 residues. The germline V gene has CDR1 SGHKS and CDR2 YYEKEE (reference sequence). DNA of the CDR3: TGTGCCAGCAGCCCCGGGACAGCGATCCGGATCAACTATGGCTACACCTTC. Amino acids: CASSPGTAIRINYGYTF. The variable domain in full, completed from reference TRBV5-5 and TRBJ1-2, reads DAGVTQSPTHLIKTRGQQVTLRCSPISGHKSVSWYQQVLGQGPQFIFQYYEKEERGRGNFPDRFSARQFPNYSSELNVNALLLGDSALYLCASSPGTAIRINYGYTFGSGTRLTVV.

The V call is TRBV13, the J call TRBJ2-5; D might be TRBD2 (6 bases). The CDR3 covers 13 residues. V lost 2 bases and J lost 5, with 9 bases in between. Germline V CDR1 and CDR2: PRHDT, FYEKMQ (reference sequence). CDR3 sequence: CASSLKRAETQYF. CDR3 in DNA: TGTGCCAGCAGCTTAAAGCGGGCGGAGACCCAGTACTTC.

V and J are TRBV4-1 and TRBJ1-6, with D perhaps TRBD1 (5 bases). Germline V CDR1 and CDR2: MGHRA, YSYEKL. Trimming removed 4 bases at V and 7 bases at J, with 11 bases between. The CDR3 loop spans 14 amino acids. This chain's CDR3 is CASSPGAWNSPLHF. The CDR3 coding sequence is TGCGCCAGCAGCCCTGGGGCCTGGAATTCACCCCTCCACTTT.